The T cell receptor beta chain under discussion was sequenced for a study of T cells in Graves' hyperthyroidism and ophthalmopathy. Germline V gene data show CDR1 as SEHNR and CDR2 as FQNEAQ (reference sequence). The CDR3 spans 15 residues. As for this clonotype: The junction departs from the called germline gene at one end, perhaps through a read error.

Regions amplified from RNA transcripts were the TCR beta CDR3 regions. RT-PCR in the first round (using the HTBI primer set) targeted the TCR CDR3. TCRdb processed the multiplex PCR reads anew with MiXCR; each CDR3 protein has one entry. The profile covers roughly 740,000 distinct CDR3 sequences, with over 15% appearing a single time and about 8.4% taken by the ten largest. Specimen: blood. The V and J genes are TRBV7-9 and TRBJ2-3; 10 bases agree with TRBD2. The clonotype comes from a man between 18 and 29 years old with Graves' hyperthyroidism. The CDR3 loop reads CASSSTSGDTDMQYF. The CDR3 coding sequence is TGTGCCAGCAGCTCCACTAGCGGGGACACAGATATGCAGTATTTT.